The clone carrying this T cell receptor beta chain was detected only once. The treatment: some 20 received Ad26.COV2.S at low or high dose, single or two shots; roughly 5 received placebo; per-sample allocation not given. All samples were drawn on day 63, counting from the first vaccine or placebo injection. The source of the sample is a study of Ad26.COV2.S vaccination and SARS-CoV-2 variants. TCRdb keeps only in-frame clones here, not all; method: immunoSEQ multiplex PCR. The data hold 350,000 to 450,000 clones, with 80% to 95% observed a single time. The germline V gene encodes CDR1 SQVTM and CDR2 ANQGSEA. The CDR3 contains 16 residues. Deletions cut 7 bases from V and 0 bases from J, with 21 bases between.

The sample consisted of peripheral blood, taken in a trial of Ad26.COV2.S vaccine versus placebo. The chain has TRBV29-1 and TRBJ1-2; no clear D. The receptor was isolated from a person aged 18-65 years who received the Ad26.COV2.S COVID-19 vaccine or a placebo. Written as DNA, the CDR3 is TGCAGCGCCGAAGCCCTTAATACGATGTCTAACTATGGCTACACCTTC. It encodes CSAEALNTMSNYGYTF.